The present entry profiles one TCR beta chain with its context. Its cognate antigen is unknown. Conventional CD4+ T cells were sorted from blood as CD25-low CD127-high cells. Assay: immunoSEQ multiplex PCR; the TCRdb copy retains only in-frame clones and omits some. The sample lists tens of thousands of clones; 96% were seen once. The source of the sample is a study of regulatory and conventional T cells in RAG deficiency. The study, taken as a whole, reports: Omenn syndrome and CID/AS patients had roughly 100-fold fewer unique Treg TCR beta sequences, versus approximately 9.6-fold elsewhere. Shannon entropy was markedly lower and Simpson indices higher in RAG-deficient patients than control T-cell subsets. Shorter CDR3s in all patient subsets; >90% Treg-Tconv overlap in Omenn.

This CDR3 contains 10 residues. V trimming: 10 bases; J trimming: 10 bases; junction bases outside the gene matches: 3. Germline loops: CDR1 MNHNS, CDR2 SASEGT. In addition, the sample was reused for a study of regulatory T cells. From that report: The PCR used 52 TRBV and 13 TRBJ primers.

The sequenced sample consisted of CD25- CD4+ T cells sorted from blood. The TCR comes from a human donor in good health. The chain couples TRBV6-1 to TRBJ1-1; 10 bases are a match to TRBD1. This chain's CDR3 is CATRDRGAFF. In DNA form, the CDR3 reads TGTGCCACCAGGGACAGGGGAGCTTTCTTT.